The sequence of this T cell receptor beta chain was determined in a study of human T cells and chemical hapten exposure. This clonotype was seen a single time. Documented time point: patch test 1, 2 weeks after DPC sensitization. Treatment described: therapeutic diphenylcyclopropenone sensitization with weekly scalp DPC. Researchers extracted total RNA from unfractionated whole blood. Per the original data handling: Counting gave a median of around 90,000 TCRs per sample, with values ranging from about 23,224 to 690,600. TCRdb used MiXCR to reprocess the RACE reads, holding one entry per CDR3 protein. The V and J calls reflect TCRdb's pipeline rather than the authors' work. Of tens of thousands of distinct CDR3 sequences listed, 7.5% to 10% were seen once; the top ten hold 3% to 4%. CDR3 length equals 13 residues. Trimming took 5 bases from V and 8 from J, leaving 12 bases between them. The germline V gene encodes CDR1 SGHNT and CDR2 YENEEA.

The TCR comes from a woman aged 40 to 50 with alopecia areata. Some clones in this sample may be carry-over from other donors' samples. The genes are TRBV11-3 and TRBJ2-2, with D tentatively TRBD1 (6 bases). The material sequenced was whole blood, taken in connection with sensitization to the hapten diphenylcyclopropenone (DPC). In DNA, the CDR3 is TGTGCCAGCAGCGAGAGGGGGTCAGGGGAGCTGTTTTTT. Translation gives CASSERGSGELFF.